This TCR beta chain was documented in a study of early T cells in non-severe SARS-CoV-2 infection. As for the study in general: Sequencing used unsorted whole-blood bulk RNA, so chains lack pairing.

This clonotype has more than one count but fewer than ten. No antigen is known for it. Attachment of unique molecular identifiers was made to individual cDNA molecules. MiXCR, applied by TCRdb to the 5' RACE reads, yields one record per CDR3 protein. The sample contains 15,000 to 20,000 distinct CDR3 sequences, about 5% of which appear only once. Study-level results: The study's VDJdb matching favored anti-spike CD8 responses and missed private and CD4 specificities.

This clonotype originated in an adult who was a healthcare worker with PCR-confirmed SARS-CoV-2 infection or an uninfected control (not recorded which). The material sequenced was whole blood.

The CDR3 sequence is CASSLSLSGSGTYEQYF. CDR3 nucleotide sequence: TGTGCCAGCAGCTTAAGTCTCAGCGGGAGTGGAACCTACGAGCAGTACTTC. The genes are TRBV7-6 and TRBJ2-7; 8 bases are shared with TRBD2. V was pared by 2 bases and J by 2 bases, with 11 bases of the junction left unmatched. The CDR3 is 17 residues long. Germline V CDR1 and CDR2: SGHVS, FNYEAQ.